What follows are 18 T cell receptor beta chains derived from one specimen sequenced in a study of cytomegalovirus exposure and HLA in healthy donors. It was with 60 Vbeta and 13 Jbeta primers that the PCR ran. Repertoires were generated with immunoSEQ multiplex PCR, while TCRdb's copy carries only in-frame clones and drops some. This table has 110,000 or so clones, over 75% appearing once. Sequencing was performed on PBMCs. The source is a woman under 30 in good health and CMV-seronegative.

In its sample, this clone was seen a few times. The chain uses TRBV27 and TRBJ1-1; D is uncertain. Germline CDR1 MNHEY, CDR2 SMNVEV (reference sequence). Trimming shortened V by 11 bases and J by 5 bases, and 18 bases separated the two germline ends. The CDR3 loop spans 13 amino acids. In nucleotides, the CDR3 is TGTGCCTCTTCGGAGGGAAGAGGAACTGAAGCTTTCTTT. The encoded protein is CASSEGRGTEAFF.

The CDR3 coding sequence is TGTGCCAGCAGCTTTCGAGCGGCGAGCACTGAAGCTTTCTTT. Its translation: CASSFRAASTEAFF. The chain joins TRBV5-5 to TRBJ1-1; D unresolved. This CDR3 is 14 amino acids long. V lost 2 bases and J 4 bases, leaving 12 bases between the germline ends. Germline V gives CDR1 SGHKS, CDR2 YYEKEE (reference sequence).

This clone came up a few times. The rearrangement joins TRBV6-5 to TRBJ1-1, with D possibly matching TRBD1 (6 bases). CDR3 size: 15 residues. V lost 0 bases and J 1 base, leaving 9 bases between the germline ends. CDR1 and CDR2 from the germline V gene are MNHEY and SVGAGI. This CDR3 reads CASSYSGAPNTEAFF. CDR3 DNA: TGTGCCAGCAGTTACTCGGGGGCACCGAACACTGAAGCTTTCTTT.

The rearrangement joins TRBV7-9 to TRBJ2-1; 10 bases agree with TRBD2. V gave up 11 bases and J gave up 8 bases; unmatched junction bases: 12. This CDR3 contains 14 residues. Germline CDR1 is SEHNR and CDR2 is FQNEAQ (reference sequence). In DNA, the CDR3 is TGTGCCGGTGGGGCCAGCGGGAGGGGGGATGAGCAGTTCTTC. It specifies CAGGASGRGDEQFF.

The V and J genes are TRBV9 and TRBJ2-2; 10 positions agree with TRBD2. With 4 bases clipped from V and 7 bases from J, the junction kept 16 bases outside the gene matches. Germline loops: CDR1 SGDLS, CDR2 YYNGEE. This CDR3 is 18 amino acids long. CDR3 bases: TGTGCCAGCAGCCCCCGCCCCGGTCTAGCGGGAGAGGGCGGGGAGCTGTTTTTT. Its protein is CASSPRPGLAGEGGELFF.

This clone was picked up a small number of times. This sequence joins TRBV5-1 and TRBJ2-1; 8 nucleotides line up with TRBD2. The CDR3 is 17 amino acids. V shed 4 bases, J shed 5 bases, and the junction held 14 bases outside the gene matches. Germline V gives CDR1 SGHRS, CDR2 YFSETQ. CDR3 protein: CASSLRAGGLENNEQFF. Written as DNA, the CDR3 is TGCGCCAGCAGCCTGAGGGCGGGAGGCCTTGAGAACAATGAGCAGTTCTTC.

J is TRBJ1-1 and V is TRBV19; the D is unclear. V was pared by 5 bases and J by 1 base, with 8 bases between. The CDR3 consists of 13 residues. Germline-derived CDR1 and CDR2 are LNHDA and SQIVND (reference sequence). CDR3 sequence: CASSLAGNTEAFF. CDR3 sequence (DNA): TGTGCCAGTAGTCTCGCCGGGAACACTGAAGCTTTCTTT.

The chain uses TRBV14 and TRBJ2-1; possibly TRBD1 for D (6 bases). V gave up 4 bases and J gave up 7 bases, with 20 bases separating them. The CDR3 covers 16 residues. Germline lookup yields CDR1 SGHDN and CDR2 FVKESK. CDR3 coding DNA: TGTGCCAGCAGCCCGAAACGATACCCGACAGGTAATGAGCAGTTCTTC. It is translated as CASSPKRYPTGNEQFF.

This chain uses TRBV4-2 with TRBJ1-2, with D possibly TRBD1 on 6 matching bases. V shed 5 bases and J shed 4 bases, with 17 bases lying between them. Germline CDR1 is LGHNA and CDR2 is YNFKEQ. The CDR3 consists of 15 residues. This CDR3 reads CASSAGDNGFYGYTF. The CDR3 DNA sequence: TGTGCCAGCAGCGCGGGGGACAATGGATTCTATGGCTACACCTTC.

As for this clone: An end of the junction differs from the germline gene, which may be a read error. The chain combines TRBV7-9 with TRBJ1-2, with D unresolved. The CDR3 has 17 residues. Germline V gives CDR1 SEHNR, CDR2 FQNEAQ (reference sequence). CDR3 residues: CSSSETRVALPNYGYTF. The CDR3 region has the DNA TGTTCCAGCAGCGAGACCCGGGTCGCTTTACCCAACTATGGCTACACCTTC.

The chain joins TRBV7-8 to TRBJ2-2; TRBD1 matches at 7 bases. The ends lost 3 bases at V and 0 bases at J; junction bases unmatched: 4. The CDR3 contains 16 residues. CDR1 SGHVS and CDR2 FQNEAQ come from the germline V gene. The CDR3 protein is CASSFRDRSNTGELFF. The CDR3 bases are TGTGCCAGCAGCTTCCGGGACAGATCGAACACCGGGGAGCTGTTTTTT. Supplemented by reference TRBV7-8 and TRBJ2-2, the full variable domain reads GAGVSQSPRYKVAKRGQDVALRCDPISGHVSLFWYQQALGQGPEFLTYFQNEAQLDKSGLPSDRFFAERPEGSVSTLKIQRTQQEDSAVYLCASSFRDRSNTGELFFGEGSRLTVL.

The chain recombines TRBV5-6 with TRBJ1-2; D remains ambiguous. Germline values: CDR1 SGHDT, CDR2 YYEEEE. The CDR3 extends over 13 amino acids. With 2 bases removed from V and 3 bases from J, the gap between germline ends came to 8 bases. The CDR3 reads CASSFGEDYGYTF. The CDR3 DNA follows: TGTGCCAGCAGCTTCGGCGAGGACTATGGCTACACCTTC.

This clone was found a few times. The V gene is TRBV7-2, the J gene TRBJ1-1; D is undetermined. Deletions cut 5 bases from V and 3 bases from J, with 10 bases between. CDR3 length equals 13 residues. The V gene's germline CDR1 is SGHTA and CDR2 FQGNSA. The CDR3 reads CASSLQRDTEAFF. The CDR3 bases are TGTGCCAGCAGCCTCCAGAGGGACACTGAAGCTTTCTTT.

This clone was recorded only once. CDR3 nucleotide sequence: TGTGCCAGCAGTCTAGGGACAGGCGGCTATGGCTACACCTTC. Amino acids: CASSLGTGGYGYTF. J is TRBJ1-2 and V is TRBV6-1; TRBD1 matches 8 bases. Germline V lookup: CDR1 MNHNS, CDR2 SASEGT. V was pared by 5 bases and J by 4 bases, with 6 bases of the junction left unmatched. The CDR3 totals 14 residues.

This clone was observed a handful of times. The chain is built from TRBV11-1 and TRBJ1-2; a weak D match, TRBD1 (5 bases). The germline V gene has CDR1 SGHAT and CDR2 FQDESV (reference sequence). The length of the CDR3 is 13 residues. V was pared by 2 bases and J by 3 bases, with 7 bases between. CDR3 sequence reads: CASSLSGYYGYTF. The CDR3 nucleotides are TGTGCCAGCAGCTTATCAGGGTACTATGGCTACACCTTC.

The V and J genes are TRBV5-1 and TRBJ2-7; D might be TRBD1 (6 bases). The germline CDR1 and CDR2 sequences are SGHRS and YFSETQ. Trimming pared 1 base from V and 4 bases from J, leaving 9 bases between. This CDR3 is 13 amino acids long. In DNA form, the CDR3 reads TGCGCCAGCAGCTTGTCAGGACAGTACGAGCAGTACTTC. Its protein product is CASSLSGQYEQYF.

J is TRBJ2-6 and V is TRBV18; D not resolved. This CDR3 is 17 amino acids long. Germline V gives CDR1 KGHSH, CDR2 LQKENI. V dropped 3 bases and J dropped 2 bases, with 14 bases sitting between them. CDR3 DNA sequence: TGTGCCAGCTCACCCGGGTTGGCGAGCACTGGGGCCAACGTCCTGACTTTC. It encodes CASSPGLASTGANVLTF.

V gene TRBV11-2 combines with J gene TRBJ1-1, with TRBD1 matching over 7 bases. CDR3 size: 14 residues. Germline V lookup: CDR1 SGHAT, CDR2 FQNNGV. The junction had 8 bases not matched to a gene; V was cut back by 5 bases and J by 5 bases. The CDR3 bases are TGTGCCAGCAGCAGCTACAGGGGCGGGACTGAAGCTTTCTTT. Translated, it gives CASSSYRGGTEAFF.